This T cell receptor beta chain emerged from a study of follicular helper T cells after annual influenza vaccination (dated 2017 in TCRdb). As for the study more broadly: Blood was drawn on days 0, 7 and 28 after each seasonal influenza vaccination. One week after vaccination, a second recruited cohort of approximately 11 subjects (Table S1) displayed a similar ICOS+CD38+ cTfh response. The 2013-2014 samples were cryopreserved, while the 2015 samples were processed right after collection. Six subjects had multi-year samples: four covered two vaccination seasons and two covered three seasons. Some subjects were followed across successive annual vaccinations spanning the 2013-2014, 2014-2015 and 2015-2016 seasons to study recall of cTfh clones.

A note on this clone: The specificity of this receptor is unknown. The sample holds no much larger clone one base away, and base qualities are not on file.

The time point label, as the study defines it: 2015-2016 season, 7 days after influenza vaccination. Adults were given seasonal inactivated influenza vaccine (Fluvarix), and sorted blood CD4 subsets were followed by TCRB sequencing before and after vaccination. To be eligible, subjects had to live in the community and must not have received influenza vaccine in the previous 6 months. Influenza vaccine contraindications, substance abuse, HIV/AIDS, active malignancy, immunomodulatory medication and active illness such as respiratory infection were included among the exclusion criteria. At each time point, about 35 to 110 mL of blood was collected. Non-naive CD4+CXCR5+PD-1+ cells were defined as circulating Tfh and were sorted into two fractions, ICOS+CD38+ and ICOS-CD38-. Either Ficoll-Paque PLUS or SepMate separation was used to isolate PBMC. Cell subsets were sorted from PBMC on a BD FACS Aria before DNA extraction.

Measured from the cysteine to the phenylalanine, the CDR3 is 16 residues long. Here the CDR3 DNA is all that survives: 48 bases in frame from base 1. V is cut back by 5 bases and J by 3 bases, with 5 bases in the junction unmatched. CDR1 and CDR2 are drawn from the germline V gene (reference sequence): SSHAT, FNYEAQ. Preparation of the library involved the immunoSEQ multiplex PCR assay. Adaptive Biotechnologies carried out TCRB amplification, library preparation, sequencing and preliminary bioinformatics at Survey level resolution. TCRB sequencing used multiplex PCR amplification of genomic DNA from sorted cTfh populations. As for the authors' bioinformatics: In R, clonality was calculated as 1 minus the normalized Shannon entropy, and the Gini index was computed using the R package ineq. Overlap score was defined as the summed counts of shared sequences divided by the total counts of all sequences in both compared samples. Fisher's exact test, with an assumed theoretical repertoire of 10^7 TCRB sequences, was used to assess the significance of shared clonotypes. TCRdb mirrors the immuneACCESS table, restricted to in-frame sequences. Some clones are absent from its copies; in checked studies, under half trace to an unresolved V gene, and the reason for the others is unknown. Clone size and V and J calls were adopted from that table, with D and trimming inferred from the DNA. For this sample there are 750 to 850 clones; 81% appear just once. The ten most abundant clones make up over 2% of the sample.

Here is what the overall study found, with its caveats: ICOS+CD38+ cTfh clonality correlated with the frequency of that population, and its change correlated with the change in circulating plasmablast frequency. Day 7 ICOS+CD38+ clones were most often found later in ICOS-CD38- cTfh, suggesting that subset may serve as a memory reservoir. Productive TCRB sequences were recovered from only roughly 9-21% of analyzed cells, so rare clonotypes could not be sampled. Successive annual vaccinations recalled a recurrent oligoclonal ICOS+CD38+ cTfh response that contained tetramer and AIM influenza-specific clonotypes.

This chain is built from TRBV7-7 and TRBJ2-7; TRBD2 matches 15 bases in the middle. This sequence was found in an adult who received the influenza vaccine. The sample consisted of CXCR5+ CD38+ circulating T follicular helper cells from blood, taken 7 days after influenza vaccination. The cell subset or site label, as the study defines it: circulating Tfh, non-naive CD4+CXCR5+PD-1+ (ICOS+CD38+ or ICOS-CD38-). The CDR3 corresponds to CASSGTSGGHYYEQYF. The bases are TGTGCCAGCAGCGGGACTAGCGGGGGGCATTACTACGAGCAGTACTTC.